This T cell receptor beta chain was sequenced for a study of sequential checkpoint blockade in melanoma. Overall study: Over 20 patients had matched tumor biopsies before treatment and at week 13 after nivolumab or ipilimumab alone.

Germline V CDR1 and CDR2: MNHGY, SAAAGT. The V and J ends lost 6 bases and 2 bases, in that order; junction bases with no gene match: 5. This CDR3 spans 14 amino acids. This clone was detected only a few times. The antigen remains unidentified. Whole-study results and caveats: Rising tumor T-cell fraction and clonality meant about 30 times likelier benefit.

TCRdb's table, derived via immunoSEQ multiplex PCR, lists solely in-frame clones and lacks some. The repertoire holds roughly 10,000 clones, 27% seen once, with 20% in the top ten. As to treatment: randomized to nivolumab then ipilimumab (arm A) or the reverse (arm B). None of the patients previously received DNA-damaging chemotherapy. The material was tumor tissue (inferred from file names), obtained from a patient given nivolumab and ipilimumab in sequence. This chain links TRBV6-8 with TRBJ2-7; 9 bases match TRBD2. The TCR originated in a human donor with melanoma. The CDR3 region is CASSRSGGPYEQYF. As DNA, the CDR3 is TGTGCCAGCAGCCGAAGCGGGGGGCCCTACGAGCAGTACTTC.